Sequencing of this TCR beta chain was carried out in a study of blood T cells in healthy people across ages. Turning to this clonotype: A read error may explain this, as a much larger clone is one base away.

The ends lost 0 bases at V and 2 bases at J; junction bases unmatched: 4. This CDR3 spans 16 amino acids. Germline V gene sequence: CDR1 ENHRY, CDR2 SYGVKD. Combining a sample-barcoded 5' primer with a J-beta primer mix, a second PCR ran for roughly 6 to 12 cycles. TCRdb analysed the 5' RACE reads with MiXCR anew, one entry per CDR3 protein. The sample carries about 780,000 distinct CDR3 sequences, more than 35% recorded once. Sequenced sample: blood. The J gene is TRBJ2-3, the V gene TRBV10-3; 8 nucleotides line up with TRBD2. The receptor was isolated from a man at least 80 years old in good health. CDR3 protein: CAISESGLGVTDTQYF. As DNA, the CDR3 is TGTGCCATCAGTGAGTCGGGACTAGGAGTCACAGATACGCAGTATTTT.